The next 27 T cell receptor beta chains were all read from a single sample in a study of regulatory T cells in long-lasting Graves disease. Both iRepertoire HTBI primers and Arm-PCR of CDR3 regions were used to build the TCR beta libraries. TCRdb passed the multiplex PCR reads through MiXCR, listing each CDR3 protein once. Among some 410,000 distinct CDR3 sequences listed, about a sixth were seen once. Noted time point: newly diagnosed GD, antithyroid drugs for less than 3 months. Isolated PBMC RNA provided the starting material for the TCR library. This sample also belongs to another study, concerning T cells in Graves' hyperthyroidism and ophthalmopathy.

The specimen comprised peripheral blood mononuclear cells (PBMCs), sampled at new diagnosis, from a patient treated with antithyroid drugs. The receptors shown here come from a young woman with Graves disease.

The chain has TRBV4-2 and TRBJ2-5; TRBD2 matches at 13 bases. Germline-derived CDR1 and CDR2 are LGHNA and YNFKEQ. Trimming cost V 0 bases and J 2 bases; bases outside gene matches: 3. This CDR3 comprises 17 residues. In DNA, the CDR3 is TGTGCCAGCAGCCAAGATGGGACTAGCGGGGTTCAAGAGACCCAGTACTTC. The encoded protein is CASSQDGTSGVQETQYF.

There are many counts of this clonotype. The V and J genes are TRBV7-8 and TRBJ2-7; possibly TRBD2 for D (6 bases). Germline CDR1 reads SGHVS; CDR2 reads FQNEAQ. Trimming took 1 base from V and 6 from J, leaving 13 bases between them. This CDR3 comprises 14 residues. The CDR3 loop is CASSLEAGSGEQYF. In nucleotides, the CDR3 is TGTGCCAGCAGCTTAGAGGCGGGATCCGGCGAGCAGTACTTC.

The sample holds many counts of this clonotype. The J gene is TRBJ2-1, the V gene TRBV6-2 or TRBV6-3, with 9 bases lining up with TRBD1. This CDR3 has 15 amino acids. Germline V gene data show CDR1 as MNHEY and CDR2 as SVGEGT. Trimming took 5 bases from V and 9 from J; bases not matched to a gene: 11. CDR3 coding DNA: TGTGCCAGCAGTGTAACTCAACAGGGGGCGGTTGAGCAGTTCTTC. Translated, it gives CASSVTQQGAVEQFF.

The chain uses TRBV7-2 and TRBJ2-3; D not resolved. Trimming pared 5 bases from V and 5 bases from J, leaving 20 bases between. CDR3 length equals 16 residues. The germline V gene has CDR1 SGHTA and CDR2 FQGNSA. The CDR3 bases are TGTGCCAGCAGCACCCGGTACACCGGCGGCGGAGATACGCAGTATTTT. Protein: CASSTRYTGGGDTQYF.

This clonotype has at least ten counts. The genes are TRBV11-3 and TRBJ2-3; tentative D call: TRBD2 (5 bases). The CDR3 is 13 residues long. V was cut by 5 bases and J by 4 bases, with 10 bases left in between. The germline gives CDR1 SGHNT, CDR2 YENEEA. CDR3: CASSNPEADTQYF. CDR3 bases: TGTGCCAGCAGCAACCCGGAGGCAGATACGCAGTATTTT.

This clonotype was observed at least ten times. The chain combines TRBV28 with TRBJ2-1; 10 bases are shared with TRBD2. Germline assignment: CDR1 MDHEN and CDR2 SYDVKM. The CDR3 length is 16 residues. J lost 5 bases, V lost 7 bases, and 11 bases had no gene match. CDR3 DNA sequence: TGTGCCAGCAATCCGGGGGGGCTAGCGGGAGACAATGAGCAGTTCTTC. It codes for CASNPGGLAGDNEQFF.

This clonotype was found many times. This sequence joins TRBV28 and TRBJ1-1, with a weak D call TRBD1 (6 bases). CDR1 is MDHEN, CDR2 SYDVKM, per germline. V was trimmed by 4 bases and J by 3 bases, leaving 12 bases between them. The CDR3 extends over 14 amino acids. The CDR3 region is CASSSGEVDTEAFF. The CDR3, as DNA: TGTGCCAGCAGTTCAGGGGAAGTGGACACTGAAGCTTTCTTT.

This clonotype was counted ten times or more. The rearrangement uses TRBV27 and TRBJ2-7; the match to TRBD2 covers 8 bases. This CDR3 spans 16 amino acids. Germline V CDR1 and CDR2: MNHEY, SMNVEV (reference sequence). Losses at the gene ends were 4 bases for V and 5 bases for J; bases not matched to a gene: 13. The CDR3 DNA follows: TGTGCCAGCAGTTCGACCCCAGCGGGAGCAAGGCACGAGCAGTACTTC. Amino acid sequence: CASSSTPAGARHEQYF.

This clonotype was recorded a few times. The rearrangement uses TRBV9 and TRBJ2-3; 9 bases line up with TRBD2. V dropped 1 base and J dropped 1; count of bases not matched to a gene: 4. CDR1 is SGDLS and CDR2 is YYNGEE in the germline V gene. The CDR3 loop spans 16 amino acids. Here the CDR3 DNA reads TGTGCCAGCAGCGTAACTCCTAGCGGGGGCACAGATACGCAGTATTTT. It yields the protein CASSVTPSGGTDTQYF.

This clonotype was detected ten times or more. The V and J genes are TRBV7-2 and TRBJ2-3, with TRBD2 matching over 8 bases. Trimming took 3 bases from V and 6 from J; bases not matched to a gene: 14. This CDR3 has 17 amino acids. CDR1 is SGHTA, CDR2 FQGNSA, per germline. CDR3 residues: CASSFYRQRERSDTQYF. The CDR3 DNA reads as TGTGCCAGCAGCTTCTACCGGCAGCGGGAGAGGAGTGATACGCAGTATTTT.

This clonotype was recorded at least ten times. The V call is TRBV20-1, the J call TRBJ2-5; a weak D match, TRBD2 (6 bases). The CDR3 is made up of 13 amino acids. The germline V gene encodes CDR1 DFQATT and CDR2 SNEGSKA (reference sequence). In DNA form, the CDR3 reads TGCAGCCCCGAAGCCAGCGGGTTACAGACCCAGTACTTC. This translates into CSPEASGLQTQYF.

This clonotype was recorded once. This may arise from a read error, as a much more abundant clone is one base away. In this CDR3 the conserved last residue, phenylalanine or tryptophan, is missing, so a read error is likely. The chain joins TRBV5-8 to TRBJ2-1; D might be TRBD1 or TRBD2, each matching 5 bases. TRBJ2-5 explains the end of the DNA better; the J call may be wrong. Germline assignment: CDR1 SGHTS and CDR2 YDEGEE. This CDR3 is built from 14 residues. The CDR3 sequence is CASSWGTQKETQYL. CDR3 nucleotide sequence: TGTGCCAGCAGCTGGGGGACCCAAAAAGAGACCCAGTACCTC.

This rearrangement joins TRBV2 to TRBJ2-1; D possibly corresponds to TRBD1 (6 bases). V gave up 4 bases and J gave up 0 bases, with 10 bases separating them. Germline V lookup: CDR1 SNHLY, CDR2 FYNNEI. This CDR3 region has 15 residues. The CDR3 reads CASSGQESSYNEQFF. For the CDR3, the DNA is TGTGCCAGCAGTGGACAGGAGAGCTCCTACAATGAGCAGTTCTTC.

Many counts were recorded for this clonotype. V and J are TRBV18 and TRBJ2-1, with 10 positions matching TRBD1. This CDR3 is 20 amino acids long. CDR1 and CDR2 (germline): KGHSH, LQKENI. The ends lost 1 base at V and 0 bases at J; junction bases unmatched: 12. The CDR3 DNA is TGTGCCAGCTCACCACGGAAGACAGGGGGCGAGGGAGGCTCCTACAATGAGCAGTTCTTC. It codes for CASSPRKTGGEGGSYNEQFF.

In its sample, this clonotype was seen many times. The chain is built from TRBV18 and TRBJ2-7; D gene uncertain. CDR1 is KGHSH and CDR2 is LQKENI in the germline V gene. The CDR3 consists of 13 residues. Trimming took off 1 base at V and 3 bases at J, with 7 bases between the two ends. CDR3: CASSPHANYEQYF. The CDR3 DNA is TGTGCCAGCTCACCACATGCGAACTACGAGCAGTACTTC.

This clonotype was picked up many times. The rearrangement links TRBV5-1 to TRBJ2-3; D unresolved. CDR3 length: 14 amino acids. The germline gives CDR1 SGHRS, CDR2 YFSETQ. V was clipped by 5 bases and J by 3 bases, with 13 bases between them. CDR3 region: CASSQSLGTDTQYF. CDR3 nucleotide sequence: TGCGCCAGCAGTCAGTCTCTTGGGACAGATACGCAGTATTTT.

This CDR3 reads CASSLLSGQGDNEQFF. CDR3 DNA sequence: TGCGCCAGCAGCTTACTCTCGGGACAGGGGGACAATGAGCAGTTCTTC. The chain has TRBV5-1 and TRBJ2-1; 11 bases agree with TRBD1. Germline values: CDR1 SGHRS, CDR2 YFSETQ. V was pared by 2 bases and J by 5 bases, with 6 bases of the junction left unmatched. The CDR3 length is 16 residues.

The V call is TRBV4-3, the J call TRBJ2-3; 8 nucleotides line up with TRBD2. V lost 5 bases and J lost 1; bases outside the gene matches: 5. This CDR3 has 15 amino acids. CDR1 is LGHNA, CDR2 YSLEER, per germline. CDR3 nucleotide sequence: TGCGCCAGCAGCTCCGGGAGGGGCGGCACAGATACGCAGTATTTT. It is translated as CASSSGRGGTDTQYF.

This clonotype was counted at least ten times. The chain has TRBV6-1 and TRBJ1-1; no clear D. Germline-derived CDR1 and CDR2 are MNHNS and SASEGT. The CDR3 is 13 amino acids. Trimming cost V 7 bases and J 2 bases, with 11 bases left between them. The CDR3 nucleotides are TGTGCCAGCAAGAAGGCGGTTAACACTGAAGCTTTCTTT. Its translation is CASKKAVNTEAFF.

In its sample, this clonotype was seen many times. This chain connects TRBV12-3 or TRBV12-4 to TRBJ2-1, with 8 nucleotides matching TRBD2. V was clipped by 8 bases and J by 7 bases; unmatched bases: 16. This CDR3 contains 16 residues. This chain's CDR3 is CASRSTSGGLSNEQFF. The CDR3 bases are TGTGCCAGCCGTTCAACTAGCGGAGGGCTAAGTAATGAGCAGTTCTTC.

This chain's CDR3 is CASSDSGGGGYNEQFF. In DNA, the CDR3 is TGTGCCAGCAGTGACTCCGGGGGGGGGGGCTACAATGAGCAGTTCTTC. This chain connects TRBV25-1 to TRBJ2-1; 8 nucleotides align to TRBD2. CDR3 size: 16 residues. Germline lookup yields CDR1 MGHDK and CDR2 SYGVNS. Trimming at V came to 3 bases and at J to 3 bases, leaving 7 bases not matched to a gene.

This clonotype was counted between two and nine times. The rearrangement joins TRBV28 to TRBJ2-2; no definite D call. CDR1 MDHEN and CDR2 SYDVKM come from the germline V gene. The CDR3 extends over 15 amino acids. Trimming left V 7 bases short and J 1 base short, with 13 bases between. DNA for the CDR3: TGTGCCAGCACCCCCAGACGGCTGAACACCGGGGAGCTGTTTTTT. Translating it yields CASTPRRLNTGELFF.

This clonotype appeared many times. This chain links TRBV28 with TRBJ2-7; 11 bases are shared with TRBD1. The CDR3 sequence is 15 residues long. J was trimmed by 3 bases and V by 9 bases; bases with no gene match: 10. Germline CDR1 reads MDHEN; CDR2 reads SYDVKM. CDR3: CASQPGGTGGYEQYF. The CDR3, as DNA: TGTGCCAGTCAGCCTGGGGGGACAGGGGGCTACGAGCAGTACTTC.

This clonotype was observed a few times. CDR3 in amino acids: CSARPSQSYNEQFF. The CDR3 nucleotides read TGCAGTGCTAGACCTTCCCAGTCTTACAATGAGCAGTTCTTC. This chain links TRBV20-1 with TRBJ2-1; unclear D gene. CDR3 length: 14 residues. With 2 bases removed from V and 4 bases from J, the gap between germline ends came to 12 bases. CDR1 is DFQATT, CDR2 SNEGSKA, per germline (reference sequence).

This clonotype has at least ten counts. The genes are TRBV2 and TRBJ2-7; no reliable D call. V gave up 7 bases and J gave up 2 bases, with 9 bases separating them. Germline lookup yields CDR1 SNHLY and CDR2 FYNNEI. This CDR3 contains 12 residues. The chain's CDR3 is CASTSVPYEQYF. The CDR3 coding sequence is TGTGCCAGCACCAGTGTCCCCTACGAGCAGTACTTC.

This clonotype was seen at least ten times. The V call is TRBV6-1, the J call TRBJ1-4, with D unresolved. This CDR3 is built from 14 residues. CDR1 is MNHNS, CDR2 SASEGT, per germline. The germline V and J ends were trimmed by 3 bases and 3 bases, with 8 bases remaining between them. For the CDR3, the DNA is TGTGCCAGCAGTGACAACCAAGCTAATGAAAAACTGTTTTTT. It codes for CASSDNQANEKLFF.

The sample holds a few counts of this clonotype. The CDR3 is CAISEGGVGYTF. CDR3 coding DNA: TGTGCCATCAGTGAAGGAGGGGTCGGCTACACCTTC. The rearrangement joins TRBV10-3 to TRBJ1-2; D is perhaps TRBD1 (5 bases). The CDR3 length is 12 residues. V lost 3 bases to trimming and J lost 8 bases, with 10 bases between them. CDR1 and CDR2 from the germline V gene are ENHRY and SYGVKD.